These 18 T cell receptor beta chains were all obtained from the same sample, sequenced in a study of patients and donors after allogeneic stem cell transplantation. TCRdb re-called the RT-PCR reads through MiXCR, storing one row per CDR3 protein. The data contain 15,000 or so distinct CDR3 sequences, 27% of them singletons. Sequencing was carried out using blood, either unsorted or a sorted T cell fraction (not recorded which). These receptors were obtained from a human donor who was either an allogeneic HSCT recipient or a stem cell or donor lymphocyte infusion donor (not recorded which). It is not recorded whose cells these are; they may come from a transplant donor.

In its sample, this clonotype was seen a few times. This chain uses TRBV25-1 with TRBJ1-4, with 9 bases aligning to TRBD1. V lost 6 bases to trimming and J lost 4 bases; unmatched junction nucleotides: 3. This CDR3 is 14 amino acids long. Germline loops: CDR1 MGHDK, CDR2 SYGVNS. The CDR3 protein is CASRATGGNEKLFF. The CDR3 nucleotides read TGTGCCAGCAGAGCGACAGGGGGTAATGAAAAACTGTTTTTT.

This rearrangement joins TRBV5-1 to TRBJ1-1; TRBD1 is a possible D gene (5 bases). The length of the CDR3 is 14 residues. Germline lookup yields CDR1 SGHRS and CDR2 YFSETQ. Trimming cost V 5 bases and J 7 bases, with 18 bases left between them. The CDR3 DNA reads TGCGCCAGCAGTGAAAAGGTCAGGGCGGGTGAAGCTTTCTTT. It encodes CASSEKVRAGEAFF.

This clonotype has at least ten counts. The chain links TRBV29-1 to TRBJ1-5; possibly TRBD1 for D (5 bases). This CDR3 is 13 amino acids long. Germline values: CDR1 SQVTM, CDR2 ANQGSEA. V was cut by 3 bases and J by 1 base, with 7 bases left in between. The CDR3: CSVEEGSNQPQHF. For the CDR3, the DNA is TGCAGCGTTGAGGAGGGGAGCAATCAGCCCCAGCATTTT.

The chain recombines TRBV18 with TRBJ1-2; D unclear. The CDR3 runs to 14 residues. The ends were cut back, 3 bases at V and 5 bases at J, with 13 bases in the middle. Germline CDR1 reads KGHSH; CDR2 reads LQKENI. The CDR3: CASSPDGHVYGYTF. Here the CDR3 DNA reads TGTGCCAGCTCACCCGATGGGCACGTATATGGCTACACCTTC.

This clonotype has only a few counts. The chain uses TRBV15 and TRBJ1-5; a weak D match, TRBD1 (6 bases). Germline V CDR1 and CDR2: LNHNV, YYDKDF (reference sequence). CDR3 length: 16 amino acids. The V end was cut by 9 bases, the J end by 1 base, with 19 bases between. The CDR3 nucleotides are TGTGCCACGGCCAGGGGAACCGGCGGGAGCAATCAGCCCCAGCATTTT. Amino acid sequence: CATARGTGGSNQPQHF.

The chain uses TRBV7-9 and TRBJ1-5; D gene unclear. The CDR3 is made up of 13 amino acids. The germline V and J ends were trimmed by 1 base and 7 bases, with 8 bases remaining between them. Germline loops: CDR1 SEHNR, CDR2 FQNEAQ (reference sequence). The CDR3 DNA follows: TGTGCCAGCAGCTTAGAAGGGTTCCAGCCCCAGCATTTT. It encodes CASSLEGFQPQHF.

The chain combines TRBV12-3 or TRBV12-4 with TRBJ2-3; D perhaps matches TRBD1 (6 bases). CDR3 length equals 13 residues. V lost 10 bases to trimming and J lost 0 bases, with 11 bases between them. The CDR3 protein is CATGVPSTDTQYF. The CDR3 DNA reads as TGTGCCACAGGGGTCCCTAGCACAGATACGCAGTATTTT.

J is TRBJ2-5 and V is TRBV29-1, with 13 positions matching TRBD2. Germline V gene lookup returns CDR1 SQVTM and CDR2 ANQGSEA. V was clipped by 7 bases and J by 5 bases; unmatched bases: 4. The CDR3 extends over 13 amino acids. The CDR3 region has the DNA TGCAGCGGACTAGCGGGGGGCGGGGAGACCCAGTACTTC. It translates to CSGLAGGGETQYF.

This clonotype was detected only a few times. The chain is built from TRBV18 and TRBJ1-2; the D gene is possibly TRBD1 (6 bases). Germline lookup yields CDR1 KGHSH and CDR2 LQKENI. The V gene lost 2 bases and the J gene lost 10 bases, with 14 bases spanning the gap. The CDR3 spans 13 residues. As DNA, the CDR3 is TGTGCCAGCTCACCAATGGGCCAGGGGCCCTACACCTTC. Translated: CASSPMGQGPYTF.

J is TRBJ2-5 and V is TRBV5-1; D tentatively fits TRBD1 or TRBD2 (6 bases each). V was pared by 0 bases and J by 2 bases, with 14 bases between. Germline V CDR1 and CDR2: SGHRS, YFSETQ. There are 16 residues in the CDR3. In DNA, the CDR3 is TGCGCCAGCAGCTTGGCTGGTAGGGGGACTCAAGAGACCCAGTACTTC. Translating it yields CASSLAGRGTQETQYF.

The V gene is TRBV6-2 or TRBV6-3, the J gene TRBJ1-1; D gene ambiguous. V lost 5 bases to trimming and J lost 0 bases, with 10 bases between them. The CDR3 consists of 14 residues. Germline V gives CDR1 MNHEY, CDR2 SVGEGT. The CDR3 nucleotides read TGTGCCAGCAGTCTAGGACGGCTGAACACTGAAGCTTTCTTT. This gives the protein CASSLGRLNTEAFF.

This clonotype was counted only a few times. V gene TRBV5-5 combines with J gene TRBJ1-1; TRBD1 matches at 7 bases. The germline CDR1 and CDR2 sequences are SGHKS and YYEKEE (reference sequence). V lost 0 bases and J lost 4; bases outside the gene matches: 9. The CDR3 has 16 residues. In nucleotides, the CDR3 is TGTGCCAGCAGCTTGGTAGTACGGCCAGGGGGCACTGAAGCTTTCTTT. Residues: CASSLVVRPGGTEAFF.

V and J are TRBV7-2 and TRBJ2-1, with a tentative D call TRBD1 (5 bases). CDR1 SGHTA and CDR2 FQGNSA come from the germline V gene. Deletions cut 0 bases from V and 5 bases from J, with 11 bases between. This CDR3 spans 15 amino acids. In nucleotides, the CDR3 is TGTGCCAGCAGCTTAGCGGGGCCCCAGCACAATGAGCAGTTCTTC. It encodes CASSLAGPQHNEQFF.

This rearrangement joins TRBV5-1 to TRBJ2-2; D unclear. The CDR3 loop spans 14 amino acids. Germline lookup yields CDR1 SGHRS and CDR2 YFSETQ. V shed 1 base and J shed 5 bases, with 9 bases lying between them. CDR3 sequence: CASSLSSVTGELFF. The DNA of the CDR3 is TGCGCCAGCAGCTTGTCATCTGTGACCGGGGAGCTGTTTTTT.

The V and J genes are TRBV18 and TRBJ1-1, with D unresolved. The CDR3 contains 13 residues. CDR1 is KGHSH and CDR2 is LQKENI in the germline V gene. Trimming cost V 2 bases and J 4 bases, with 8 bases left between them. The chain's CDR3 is CASSPGPGTEAFF. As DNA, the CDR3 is TGTGCCAGCTCACCAGGACCCGGCACTGAAGCTTTCTTT.

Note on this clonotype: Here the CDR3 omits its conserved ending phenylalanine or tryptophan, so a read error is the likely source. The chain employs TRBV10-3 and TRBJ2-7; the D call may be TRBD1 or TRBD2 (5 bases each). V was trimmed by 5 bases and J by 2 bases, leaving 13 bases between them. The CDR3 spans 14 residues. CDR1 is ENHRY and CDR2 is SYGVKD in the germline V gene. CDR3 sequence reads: CAISFRTGPYEQYS. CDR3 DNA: TGTGCCATCAGTTTTAGGACGGGGCCCTACGAGCAGTACTCC.

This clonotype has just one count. Here the CDR3 DNA reads TGTGCCTGGAGTGTAGGGCACAGGGGGACCCCTAATGAAAAACTGTTTTTT. It encodes CAWSVGHRGTPNEKLFF. The genes are TRBV30 and TRBJ1-4, with TRBD1 matching over 8 bases. This CDR3 comprises 17 residues. Unmatched junction bases numbered 9, after V lost 0 bases and J lost 3 bases. The V gene's germline CDR1 is GTSNPN and CDR2 SVGIG (reference sequence).

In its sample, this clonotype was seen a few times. In DNA, the CDR3 is TGTGCCAGCAGGGGGGACAGGGGTTATGGCTACACCTTC. Protein: CASRGDRGYGYTF. The chain has TRBV25-1 and TRBJ1-2; 10 bases line up with TRBD1. The CDR3 is 13 amino acids. V shed 6 bases, J shed 5 bases, and the junction held 3 bases outside the gene matches. The germline CDR1 and CDR2 sequences are MGHDK and SYGVNS.